This is a list of T cell receptor beta chains from one sample in a study of Graves' ophthalmopathy and Graves' hyperthyroidism. TCRdb reprocessed the multiplex PCR reads with MiXCR, giving one entry per CDR3 protein. Of roughly 700,000 distinct CDR3 sequences listed, roughly 40% were seen once; the top ten hold 40% to 45%. Specimen: peripheral blood. These receptors were taken from an adult man with Graves' ophthalmopathy. CDR3s include the opening cysteine and the closing phenylalanine or tryptophan. Each record gives: J gene, clone size, CDR3 length, D gene, V gene, CDR3 DNA, CDR3 protein. The D gene is left open where the match is weak. Clone size is shown for a subset of rows, as once, few, many or a class of expanded clone.

J: TRBJ2-7
size: NA
length: 15
D: NA
V: TRBV20-1
DNA: TGCAGTGCTAGTATCGGGGCCGCGAACACCGGGGAGCAGTACTTC
CDR3: CSASIGAANTGEQYF

J: TRBJ1-6
size: many
length: 13
D: NA
V: TRBV10-3
DNA: TGTGCCATCAGCCGGGACGATAATTCACCCCTCCACTTT
CDR3: CAISRDDNSPLHF

J: TRBJ1-2
size: many
length: 15
D: NA
V: TRBV11-2
DNA: TGTGCCAGCAGCTTAGTCGGGAACAGGATCTATGGCTACACCTTC
CDR3: CASSLVGNRIYGYTF

J: TRBJ1-4
size: NA
length: 13
D: TRBD1
V: TRBV25-1
DNA: TGTGCCAGCAGGGAGACAGGGAATGAAAAACTGTTTTTT
CDR3: CASRETGNEKLFF

J: TRBJ1-1
size: many
length: 13
D: NA
V: TRBV19
DNA: TGTGCCACCAACAAACACATGAACACTGAAGCTTTCTTT
CDR3: CATNKHMNTEAFF

J: TRBJ1-2
size: NA
length: 15
D: TRBD1
V: TRBV4-1
DNA: TGCGCCAGCAGCCGCCCTCAGTTGACAGGGACAAGCTACACCTTC
CDR3: CASSRPQLTGTSYTF

J: TRBJ2-7
size: NA
length: 12
D: NA
V: TRBV6-6
DNA: TGTGCCACCGGGGGCGCGAGCAACGAGCAGTACTTC
CDR3: CATGGASNEQYF

J: TRBJ2-5
size: many
length: 12
D: NA
V: TRBV10-3
DNA: TGTGCCACCAGAGAGGGACAAGAGACCCAGTACTTC
CDR3: CATREGQETQYF

J: TRBJ2-5
size: NA
length: 14
D: NA
V: TRBV7-3
DNA: TGTGCCAGCAGCTTAGCGTTGGGGTTTGAGACCCAGTACTTC
CDR3: CASSLALGFETQYF

J: TRBJ1-5
size: NA
length: 14
D: NA
V: TRBV9
DNA: TGTGCCAGCAGCGCAGACCCGGGGTATCAGCCCCAGCATTTT
CDR3: CASSADPGYQPQHF

J: TRBJ1-3
size: NA
length: 15
D: NA
V: TRBV19
DNA: TGTGCCAGTAGTACCCCCTGGGACTCTGGAAACACCATATATTTT
CDR3: CASSTPWDSGNTIYF

J: TRBJ1-2
size: NA
length: 16
D: TRBD1
V: TRBV7-9
DNA: TGTGCCAGCAGCAGGGAAGGAGGGGGCGCAGCCTATGGCTACACCTTC
CDR3: CASSREGGGAAYGYTF

J: TRBJ1-5
size: NA
length: 17
D: TRBD1
V: TRBV24-1
DNA: TGTGCCAGCAGAAGGGACAGGGGGTTCTATAGCAATCAGCCCCAGCATTTT
CDR3: CASRRDRGFYSNQPQHF

J: TRBJ1-5
size: few
length: 14
D: NA
V: TRBV6-5
DNA: TGTGCCAGCAGAAACAGCCTTGGGAATCAGCCCCAGCATTTT
CDR3: CASRNSLGNQPQHF